These 2 T cell receptor beta chains originate from one sample sequenced in a study of OX40 agonist ivuxolimab in advanced cancers. Generated by immunoSEQ multiplex PCR, the TCRdb table keeps only in-frame clones and is missing some. This sample has 35,000 to 50,000 clones, with around 89% found just once. Specimen: CD4+ or CD8+ T cells sorted from blood, collected in a trial of the OX40 agonist ivuxolimab. The source of these receptors is an adult with an advanced solid tumor such as melanoma, head and neck, liver or kidney cancer.

This clone was seen only once. Other DNA sequences of this sample code for an identical CDR3. The chain combines TRBV6-1 with TRBJ1-3, with no clear D. Trimming stripped 6 bases from V and 0 bases from J, with 9 bases between. The CDR3 length is 14 residues. Germline values: CDR1 MNHNS, CDR2 SASEGT. CDR3 DNA sequence: TGTGCCAGCAGCGATGGGGTCTCTGGAAACACCATATATTTT. The encoded protein is CASSDGVSGNTIYF.

The V gene is TRBV7-9, the J gene TRBJ2-7, with 10 bases that match TRBD1. CDR3 length: 16 amino acids. V dropped 1 base and J dropped 1; count of bases not matched to a gene: 4. From germline, CDR1 is SEHNR and CDR2 FQNEAQ (reference sequence). The CDR3 loop reads CASSLVRDRGSYEQYF. DNA of the CDR3: TGTGCCAGCAGCTTAGTCCGGGACAGGGGTTCCTACGAGCAGTACTTC.